Described below is a single T cell receptor beta chain sequence and its context. There is no known antigen for this receptor. Qualities for individual bases were not recorded, and no much larger clone is one base off. The library was produced with the immunoSEQ multiplex PCR assay. Each sample had around 92,000 TCR templates assayed by the deep sequencing platform. Genomic DNA extracted from sorted T cells was used for TCRbeta CDR3 sequencing. The paper's processing steps were these. Clonal analysis of TCRbeta CDR3 data was done in the R programming language. Comparing unstimulated samples against CFSE-low samples taken after the reaction was how alloreactive CD4+ and CD8+ clones were defined. By matching sequences to the repertoires of sorted unstimulated Treg and non-Treg cells, each alloreactive CD4+ clone was assigned a regulatory or non-regulatory origin. TCRdb's version of the immuneACCESS table is confined to in-frame rearrangements and falls short of the full clone set. An unresolved V gene accounts for under half of the shortfall where checked; the remainder is of unknown origin. That table is the source of V, J and clone size, and D and trimming were worked out from the DNA. This sample holds around 99,000 clones; roughly nine tenths were observed only once. Around 0.75% of the sample lies in the top ten.

At the junction V is shortened by 3 bases and J by 9 bases, with 11 bases in between. The germline V gene gives CDR1 as ENHRY and CDR2 as SYGVKD. The CDR3 contains 12 residues, cysteine and phenylalanine counted. Only the CDR3 part of the read is kept: 36 bases, read in frame from the first base. Sorted unstimulated T cells, along with proliferating T cells recovered from mixed lymphocyte reactions, underwent TCRbeta CDR3 sequencing. Fresh whole blood from approximately ten HLA-typed healthy donors was used to isolate PBMCs. To map where alloreactive clones came from, unstimulated CD4+ regulatory T cells were FACS-sorted. This sample is drawn from a study of siplizumab effects on memory and regulatory T cells (dated by TCRdb to between 2018 and 2021). A note on the overall study: The study looked at the effect of siplizumab, an anti-CD2 antibody, on alloreactive T-cell subsets in allogeneic mixed lymphocyte reactions made from human PBMCs.

Broader findings and caveats from the paper: Of the alloreactive CD4+ clones that could be mapped, the Treg-derived share averaged about 67% with siplizumab compared with 26.9% in control reactions. Unstimulated naive T cells appeared more diverse than memory T cells, and naive cells seemed to contribute substantially to the alloresponse. About 80-96% of proliferating CD4+ or CD8+ clones could not be given a naive or memory phenotype. The cumulative frequency of alloreactive sequences traceable to unstimulated CD4+ memory T cells was significantly reduced by siplizumab. Because sequences below about 10^-5 frequency were poorly captured, only a minor fraction of alloreactive clones could be mapped to unstimulated subsets. The suppressive function of proliferating Tregs from siplizumab cultures was not functionally confirmed.

The receptor was derived from a human donor in good health. Sequences were obtained from Tregs sorted from blood. The sequence joins TRBV10-3 to TRBJ1-2; D gene: possibly TRBD1, on 6 matching bases. This receptor has the CDR3 CAISDPQGSYTF. The nucleotide sequence is TGTGCCATCAGTGACCCACAGGGAAGCTACACCTTC.